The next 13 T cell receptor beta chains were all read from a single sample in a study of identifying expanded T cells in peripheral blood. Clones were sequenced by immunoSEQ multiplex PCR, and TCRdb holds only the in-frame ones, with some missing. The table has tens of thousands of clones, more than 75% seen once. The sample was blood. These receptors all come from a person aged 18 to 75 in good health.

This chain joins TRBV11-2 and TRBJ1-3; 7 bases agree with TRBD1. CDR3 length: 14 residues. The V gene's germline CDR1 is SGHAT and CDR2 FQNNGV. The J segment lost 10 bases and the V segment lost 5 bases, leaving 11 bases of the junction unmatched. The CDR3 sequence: CASSHRRGLRTIYF. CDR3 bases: TGTGCCAGCAGCCATAGGAGGGGGCTACGGACCATATATTTT.

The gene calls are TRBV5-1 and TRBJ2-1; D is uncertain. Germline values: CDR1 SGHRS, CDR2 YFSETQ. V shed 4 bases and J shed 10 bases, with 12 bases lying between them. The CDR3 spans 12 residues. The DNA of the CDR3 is TGCGCCAGCAGCCTAGGCTACCAGGAGCAGTTCTTC. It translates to CASSLGYQEQFF.

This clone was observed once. CDR3 region: CASSPPGGSTNVLTF. In nucleotides, the CDR3 is TGTGCCAGCAGTCCCCCGGGGGGTTCGACCAACGTCCTGACTTTC. The chain uses TRBV6-6 and TRBJ2-6; 7 nucleotides align to TRBD2. This CDR3 is built from 15 residues. Germline V gene lookup returns CDR1 MNHNY and CDR2 SVGAGI (reference sequence). Unmatched junction bases numbered 9, after V lost 5 bases and J lost 8 bases.

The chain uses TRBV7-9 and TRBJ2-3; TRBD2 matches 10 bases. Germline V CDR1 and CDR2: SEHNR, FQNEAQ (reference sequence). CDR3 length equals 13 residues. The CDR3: CASLLAGSDTQYF. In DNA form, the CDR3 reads TGTGCGTCGCTACTAGCGGGGTCGGATACGCAGTATTTT.

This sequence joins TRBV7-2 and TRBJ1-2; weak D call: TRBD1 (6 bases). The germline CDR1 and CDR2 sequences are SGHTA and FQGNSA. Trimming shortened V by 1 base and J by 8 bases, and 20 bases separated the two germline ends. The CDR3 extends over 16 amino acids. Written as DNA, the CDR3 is TGTGCCAGCAGCTTAGTTATGGGGGCCTCTATTTACGGCTACACCTTC. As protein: CASSLVMGASIYGYTF.

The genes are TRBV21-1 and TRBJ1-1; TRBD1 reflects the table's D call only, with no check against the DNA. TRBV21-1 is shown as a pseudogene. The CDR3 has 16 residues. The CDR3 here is CASSKAGTGTGTEAFF. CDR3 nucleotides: TGTGCCAGCAGCAAAGCTGGGACAGGGACGGGCACTGAAGCTTTCTTT.

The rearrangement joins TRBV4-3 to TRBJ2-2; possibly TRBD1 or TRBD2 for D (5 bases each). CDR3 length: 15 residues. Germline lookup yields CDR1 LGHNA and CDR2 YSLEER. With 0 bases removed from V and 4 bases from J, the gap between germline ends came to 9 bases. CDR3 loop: CASSQEGVSTGELFF. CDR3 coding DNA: TGCGCCAGCAGCCAAGAGGGGGTGTCCACCGGGGAGCTGTTTTTT.

The CDR3 DNA sequence: TGTGCCATCAGTGAGACCAACAGGCAAGAGACCCAGTACTTC. Encoded protein: CAISETNRQETQYF. This chain links TRBV10-3 with TRBJ2-5, with a weak D call TRBD1 (5 bases). CDR1 and CDR2 from the germline V gene are ENHRY and SYGVKD. The CDR3 spans 14 residues. Trimming cost V 2 bases and J 2 bases, with 9 bases left between them.

The CDR3 is CASSLQDPITGELFF. Here the CDR3 DNA reads TGCGCCAGCAGCCTCCAAGACCCCATCACCGGGGAGCTGTTTTTT. This chain connects TRBV4-1 to TRBJ2-2; no definite D call. Looked up from germline, CDR1 is MGHRA and CDR2 is YSYEKL. The V end lost 4 bases, the J end lost 4 bases, and 13 bases lay between the germline ends. The CDR3 spans 15 residues.

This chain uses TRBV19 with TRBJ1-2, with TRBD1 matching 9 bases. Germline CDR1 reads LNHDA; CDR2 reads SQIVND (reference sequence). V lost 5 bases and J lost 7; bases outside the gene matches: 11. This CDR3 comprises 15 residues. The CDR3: CASSSQGAGVGGYTF. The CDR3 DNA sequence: TGTGCCAGTAGTTCACAGGGGGCAGGAGTCGGTGGCTACACCTTC.

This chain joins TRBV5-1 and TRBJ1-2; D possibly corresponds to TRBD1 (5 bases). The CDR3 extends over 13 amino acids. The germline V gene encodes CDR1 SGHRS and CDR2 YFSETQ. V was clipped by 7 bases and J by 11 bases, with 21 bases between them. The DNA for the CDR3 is TGCGCCAGCCGCGCAGGGACCGCGGTTGGGTACACCTTC. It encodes CASRAGTAVGYTF.

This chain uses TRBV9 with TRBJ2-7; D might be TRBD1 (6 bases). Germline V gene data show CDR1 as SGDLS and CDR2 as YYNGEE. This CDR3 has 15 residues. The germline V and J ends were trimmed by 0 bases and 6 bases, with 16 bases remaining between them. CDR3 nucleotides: TGTGCCAGCAGCGTAGCAGGGACACTTGGGGGCGAGCAGTACTTC. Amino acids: CASSVAGTLGGEQYF.

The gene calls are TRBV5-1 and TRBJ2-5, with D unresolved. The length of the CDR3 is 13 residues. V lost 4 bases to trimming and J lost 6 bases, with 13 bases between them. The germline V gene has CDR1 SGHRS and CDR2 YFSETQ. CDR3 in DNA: TGCGCCAGCAGCACCGTGGGCGCTCAGACCCAGTACTTC. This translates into CASSTVGAQTQYF.